These T cell receptor beta chains were read from a single sample in a study of blood T cell repertoires in COVID-19. TCRdb keeps only in-frame clones here, not all; method: immunoSEQ multiplex PCR. The table includes about 71,000 clones, more than 60% detected once. Material: peripheral blood. Source of these receptors: a woman of 80 years or more with active or convalescent COVID-19. Both conserved end residues are part of each CDR3. Fields, in order: D gene, V gene, CDR3 protein. D genes are given only for firm matches.

NA | TRBV6-5 | CASRTPGREGYGYTF
NA | TRBV29-1 | CSVISGHFPETQYF
NA | TRBV21-1 | CASSKANRAFNEKLFF
TRBD1 | TRBV5-1 | CASSIDRGNSPLHF
NA | TRBV5-6 | CASSSIGGLNTEAFF
TRBD1 | TRBV5-1 | CASSLGQGGEKLFF
NA | TRBV12-3/TRBV12-4 | CASSLIVGNTIYF
TRBD2 | TRBV7-2 | CASSSGTSGVGTQYF
TRBD2 | TRBV7-2 | CASSPGVASGAEQYF
NA | TRBV2 | CASRGSWLAGDTEAFF
NA | TRBV7-2 | CASSLAQGLAYEQYF
NA | TRBV30 | CAWNRQQNTGELFF
TRBD2 | TRBV7-2 | CASSLSSGGTITDTQYF
NA | TRBV6-6 | CASRYGTEAYNEQFF
NA | TRBV9 | CASSVGIGRNSPLHF
NA | TRBV1 | CTSSQESGGGAEETQHF
TRBD2 | TRBV12-5 | CASGSLAGGFLYEQYF
TRBD1 | TRBV5-4 | CASSSGTGRYEQYF
NA | TRBV5-4 | CASSLEQNTGELFF
NA | TRBV19 | CASKSVIGQHSNQPQHF
NA | TRBV5-6 | CASSLFGQEEDTQYF
NA | TRBV2 | CASRPTVTANEKLFF
NA | TRBV6-2/TRBV6-3 | CASSWGGDGTEAFF
NA | TRBV10-3 | CAIRDTGGANPQETQYF